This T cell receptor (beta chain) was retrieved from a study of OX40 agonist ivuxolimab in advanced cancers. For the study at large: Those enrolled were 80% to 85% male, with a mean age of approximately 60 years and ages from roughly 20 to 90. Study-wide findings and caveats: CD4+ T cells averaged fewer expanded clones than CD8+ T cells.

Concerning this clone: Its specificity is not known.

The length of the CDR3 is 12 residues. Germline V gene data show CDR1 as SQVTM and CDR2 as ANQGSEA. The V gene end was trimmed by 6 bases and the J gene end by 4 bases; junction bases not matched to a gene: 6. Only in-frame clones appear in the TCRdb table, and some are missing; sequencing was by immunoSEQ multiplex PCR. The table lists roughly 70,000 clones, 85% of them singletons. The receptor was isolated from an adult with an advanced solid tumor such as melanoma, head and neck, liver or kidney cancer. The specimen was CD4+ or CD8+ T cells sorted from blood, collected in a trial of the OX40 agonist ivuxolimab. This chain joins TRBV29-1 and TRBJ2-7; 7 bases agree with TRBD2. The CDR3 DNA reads TGCAGCGTCTGGGGGGGGATTTACGAGCAGTACTTC. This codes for CSVWGGIYEQYF.